A selection of T cell receptor beta chains follows, all from one sample in a study of blood T cell repertoires in COVID-19. Libraries were prepared by immunoSEQ multiplex PCR; TCRdb keeps only in-frame clonotypes and omits some of them. The data contain around 250,000 clones, 80% to 90% of them seen just once; the ten biggest clones take up around 1.8%. The sequenced sample consisted of PBMCs or T cells enriched from blood (not recorded which). Receptors were obtained from a woman aged 50 to 60 who had recovered from COVID-19. The CDR3 runs from the conserved cysteine through the conserved F or W. A D gene is named only where the DNA matches it firmly. Clone size is given for some rows only: seen once, a few or many times, or a class if the clone is expanded.

abundance	d_gene	v_gene	j_gene	CDR3aa	CDR3nt
.	TRBD1	TRBV28	TRBJ1-2	CASTDGTVYGYTF	TGTGCCAGCACTGACGGGACAGTCTATGGCTACACCTTC
few	.	TRBV18	TRBJ1-1	CASSPAGTKTEAFF	TGTGCCAGCTCACCTGCGGGGACGAAAACTGAAGCTTTCTTT
few	.	TRBV2	TRBJ2-6	CASSGRRYLTF	TGTGCCAGCAGTGGTAGGAGATACCTGACTTTC
.	TRBD2	TRBV29-1	TRBJ2-3	CSVTPAGGGVDTQYF	TGCAGCGTCACCCCAGCGGGAGGTGGGGTAGATACGCAGTATTTT
.	TRBD1	TRBV7-9	TRBJ1-1	CASSLSRTGVPLNTEAFF	TGTGCCAGCAGCTTATCAAGGACAGGGGTCCCGCTCAACACTGAAGCTTTCTTT
.	.	TRBV10-2	TRBJ2-7	CASSDWGLFYEQYF	TGCGCCAGCAGTGATTGGGGGCTTTTCTACGAGCAGTACTTC
.	.	TRBV29-1	TRBJ1-1	CSIREQNTEAFF	TGCTCCATCCGGGAGCAGAACACTGAAGCTTTCTTT
.	.	TRBV5-7	TRBJ1-2	CASSLSSGGYTF	TGTGCCAGCAGCCTGTCAAGCGGGGGCTACACCTTC
.	TRBD2	TRBV3-1/TRBV3-2	TRBJ2-3	CASSQQLAGGPRYF	TGTGCCAGCAGCCAACAACTAGCGGGAGGGCCGAGGTATTTT
.	.	TRBV19	TRBJ1-1	CASKSGGTEAFF	TGTGCCAGTAAATCGGGAGGCACTGAAGCTTTCTTT
.	TRBD1	TRBV27	TRBJ1-6	CASSFGQGYSPLHF	TGTGCCAGCAGTTTCGGACAGGGATATTCACCCCTCCACTTT
.	TRBD2	TRBV10-2	TRBJ2-5	CASRSALTSGGQGETQYF	TGCGCCAGCAGGAGTGCCCTTACTAGCGGCGGCCAGGGGGAGACCCAGTACTTC
.	TRBD1	TRBV28	TRBJ1-1	CASREVTGARMNTEAFF	TGTGCCAGCAGGGAAGTCACAGGGGCCCGTATGAACACTGAAGCTTTCTTT
few	.	TRBV28	TRBJ1-5	CASSFSVNQPQHF	TGTGCCAGCAGTTTTTCGGTGAATCAGCCCCAGCATTTT
.	.	TRBV18	TRBJ2-5	CASSPPSRNQETQYF	TGTGCCAGCTCACCACCGTCCAGGAATCAAGAGACCCAGTACTTC
.	TRBD2	TRBV2	TRBJ2-1	CASSVGLAGVNEQFF	TGTGCCAGCAGTGTTGGTCTAGCGGGAGTCAATGAGCAGTTCTTC
.	.	TRBV5-4	TRBJ2-3	CASSFSQGYSTDTQYF	TGTGCCAGCAGCTTTTCCCAGGGTTACTCCACAGATACGCAGTATTTT
.	.	TRBV20-1	TRBJ1-5	CSASVGGNQPQHF	TGCAGTGCTAGTGTCGGGGGCAATCAGCCCCAGCATTTT
.	.	TRBV7-8	TRBJ1-4	CASSTGGSMGNEKLFF	TGTGCCAGCAGCACGGGGGGCTCAATGGGTAATGAAAAACTGTTTTTT
.	.	TRBV9	TRBJ2-6	CASSVDPLSGANVLTF	TGTGCCAGCAGCGTAGATCCCCTCTCTGGGGCCAACGTCCTGACTTTC
.	.	TRBV28	TRBJ2-1	CASSLGLAPSSYNEQFF	TGTGCCAGCAGCCTAGGTCTAGCGCCAAGCTCCTACAATGAGCAGTTCTTC
.	TRBD1	TRBV5-1	TRBJ1-2	CASSLAKDRGWDGYTF	TGCGCCAGCAGCTTGGCAAAGGACAGGGGATGGGATGGCTACACCTTC
.	.	TRBV28	TRBJ2-3	CASSLEDRGTDTQYF	TGTGCCAGCAGTTTGGAGGACCGCGGCACAGATACGCAGTATTTT
few	.	TRBV3-1/TRBV3-2	TRBJ1-3	CASSQRFRQTFSGNTIYF	TGTGCCAGCAGCCAAAGGTTCCGCCAGACTTTCTCTGGAAACACCATATATTTT
.	.	TRBV6-1	TRBJ1-5	CASSARGGERISNQPQHF	TGTGCCAGCAGTGCCCGCGGGGGGGAGAGGATTAGCAATCAGCCCCAGCATTTT
.	TRBD2	TRBV2	TRBJ2-2	CASNNIGRAPGELFF	TGTGCCAGCAATAACATCGGGAGGGCTCCGGGGGAGCTGTTTTTT
.	.	TRBV2	TRBJ1-6	CASSLSQGSYNSPLHF	TGTGCCAGCAGTCTATCACAGGGTTCCTATAATTCACCCCTCCACTTT
.	TRBD1	TRBV7-2	TRBJ1-1	CASSLDRAKEAFF	TGTGCCAGCAGTCTGGACAGGGCAAAGGAAGCTTTCTTT
.	.	TRBV6-4	TRBJ2-1	CASSAELGAYNEQFF	TGTGCCAGCAGTGCCGAGCTAGGGGCTTACAATGAGCAGTTCTTC
.	.	TRBV2	TRBJ2-7	CASSESREGVYYEQYF	TGTGCCAGCAGTGAATCTAGGGAGGGGGTTTACTACGAGCAGTACTTC
.	TRBD1	TRBV6-5	TRBJ2-7	CASSSSGQGYEQYF	TGTGCCAGCAGTTCATCGGGACAGGGCTACGAGCAGTACTTC
.	.	TRBV9	TRBJ2-7	CASSVHGSSYEQYF	TGTGCCAGCAGCGTACACGGGTCTTCCTACGAGCAGTACTTC
.	.	TRBV2	TRBJ2-7	CASSVDSGAYEQYF	TGTGCCAGCAGTGTTGATAGCGGAGCCTACGAGCAGTACTTC
.	.	TRBV13	TRBJ2-1	CASSFPLSTYNEQFF	TGTGCCAGCAGCTTTCCTCTATCTACGTACAATGAGCAGTTCTTC
once	TRBD1	TRBV24-1	TRBJ2-3	CATSDPRTGGTDTQYF	TGTGCCACCAGTGATCCCCGGACAGGGGGGACAGATACGCAGTATTTT
.	.	TRBV28	TRBJ2-1	CASSLRRGEQFF	TGTGCCAGCAGTTTAAGGAGGGGAGAGCAGTTCTTC
.	.	TRBV15	TRBJ1-3	CATSRETSSGNTIYF	TGTGCCACCAGCAGAGAAACAAGCTCTGGAAACACCATATATTTT
.	.	TRBV28	TRBJ1-5	CASSLGRSQPQHF	TGTGCCAGCAGTTTAGGGAGATCCCAGCCCCAGCATTTT
.	.	TRBV5-1	TRBJ2-3	CASSSGLVRDTQYF	TGCGCCAGCAGCTCGGGACTCGTCAGGGATACGCAGTATTTT
once	.	TRBV5-1	TRBJ2-7	CASSLGEPRAYEQYF	TGCGCCAGCAGCTTGGGGGAGCCCCGAGCCTACGAGCAGTACTTC
.	.	TRBV3-1/TRBV3-2	TRBJ2-7	CASSPGLGGYAQYF	TGTGCCAGCAGCCCTGGACTCGGAGGGTACGCGCAGTACTTC
.	TRBD1	TRBV9	TRBJ1-4	CASSVEGARGEKLFF	TGTGCCAGCAGCGTGGAGGGGGCGCGTGGTGAAAAACTGTTTTTT
.	.	TRBV4-1	TRBJ2-3	CASSQEVVGTSTDTQYF	TGCGCCAGCAGCCAAGAAGTAGTCGGGACTAGCACAGATACGCAGTATTTT
once	TRBD1	TRBV24-1	TRBJ2-5	CATSEGTEETQYF	TGTGCCACCAGTGAAGGGACAGAAGAGACCCAGTACTTC
.	TRBD2	TRBV3-1/TRBV3-2	TRBJ2-3	CASSQDPPTSRGTDTQYF	TGTGCCAGCAGCCAAGATCCCCCGACTAGCAGGGGCACAGATACGCAGTATTTT
once	.	TRBV11-2	TRBJ2-2	CASSLEFWPGELFF	TGTGCCAGCAGCTTAGAATTCTGGCCCGGGGAGCTGTTTTTT